This T cell receptor (beta chain) was profiled in a study of CD8 T cells in Susac syndrome. The CDR3 is made up of 12 amino acids. V lost 1 base to trimming and J lost 7 bases, with 9 bases between them. Germline CDR1 and CDR2: SGDLS and YYNGEE. RNA amounts of about 0.5 to 1 ug underwent reverse transcription with random hexamers. Amplification of TCR beta CDR3 was carried out by immunoSEQ multiplex PCR, which covered 54 Vbeta and 13 Jbeta segments. TCRdb fed the immunoSEQ multiplex PCR reads into MiXCR, producing one record per CDR3 protein. The sample contains about 170,000 distinct CDR3 sequences, roughly 92% of which appear only once. Control patients had untreated stable or active relapsing-remitting multiple sclerosis by revised McDonald criteria.

The sequence was obtained from a human donor with multiple sclerosis. The J gene is TRBJ2-7, the V gene TRBV9, with D possibly being TRBD2 (6 bases). Sequenced material: CD4+ T cells from PBMCs. The CDR3 reads CASSVTAGEQYF. Written as DNA, the CDR3 is TGTGCCAGCAGCGTAACAGCGGGTGAGCAGTACTTC.